The entry below gives a single T cell receptor beta chain sequence along with its context. The data stem from a study of shared clonotypes between healthy human individuals. Germline V gene sequence: CDR1 SNHLY, CDR2 FYNNEI. This CDR3 is 16 amino acids long. The V and J ends lost 6 bases and 7 bases, in that order; junction bases with no gene match: 8. Assay: immunoSEQ multiplex PCR; the TCRdb copy retains only in-frame clones and omits some. The table lists around 2.1 million clones, approximately 95% of them singletons. The chain has TRBV2 and TRBJ1-6; 11 bases map to TRBD1. The TCR sequence derives from a man aged 18-30 years in good health. The specimen was naive CD4+ T cells sorted from blood. Subset here: CD45RA+ positively selected. This CDR3 reads CASRRTGGEGNSPLHF. Here the CDR3 DNA reads TGTGCCAGCAGGAGGACAGGGGGCGAAGGAAATTCACCCCTCCACTTT.